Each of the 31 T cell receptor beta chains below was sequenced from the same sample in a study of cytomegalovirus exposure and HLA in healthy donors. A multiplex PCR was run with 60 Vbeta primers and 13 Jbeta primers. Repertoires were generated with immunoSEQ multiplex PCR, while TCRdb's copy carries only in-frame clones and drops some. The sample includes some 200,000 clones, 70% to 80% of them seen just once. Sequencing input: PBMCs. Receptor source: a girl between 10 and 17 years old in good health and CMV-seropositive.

The CDR3, as DNA: TGCAGCGTCCAACCTCTTTTTGGGCAGGGAGCTTTCTTT. This encodes CSVQPLFGQGAFF. This rearrangement joins TRBV29-1 to TRBJ1-1; D perhaps matches TRBD1 (5 bases). Germline lookup yields CDR1 SQVTM and CDR2 ANQGSEA. The CDR3 extends over 13 amino acids. Trimming took off 6 bases at V and 10 bases at J, with 21 bases between the two ends.

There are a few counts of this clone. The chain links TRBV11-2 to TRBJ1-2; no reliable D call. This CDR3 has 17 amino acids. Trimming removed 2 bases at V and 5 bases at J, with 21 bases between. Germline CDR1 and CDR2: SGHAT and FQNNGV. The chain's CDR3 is CASSLLLSATDHYGYTF. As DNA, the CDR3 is TGTGCCAGCAGCTTATTGTTGTCAGCAACAGACCATTATGGCTACACCTTC.

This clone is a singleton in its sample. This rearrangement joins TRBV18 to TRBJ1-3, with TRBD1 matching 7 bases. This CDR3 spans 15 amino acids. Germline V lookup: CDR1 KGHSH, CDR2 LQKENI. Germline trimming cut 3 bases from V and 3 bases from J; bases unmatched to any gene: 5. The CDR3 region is CASSPPGTDGNTIYF. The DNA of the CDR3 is TGTGCCAGCTCACCCCCCGGGACAGATGGAAACACCATATATTTT.

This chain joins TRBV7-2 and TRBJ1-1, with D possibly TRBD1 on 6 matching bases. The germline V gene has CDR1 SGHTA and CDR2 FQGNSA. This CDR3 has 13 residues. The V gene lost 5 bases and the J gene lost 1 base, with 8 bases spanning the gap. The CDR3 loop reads CASSGGANTEAFF. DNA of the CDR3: TGTGCCAGCAGCGGGGGGGCGAACACTGAAGCTTTCTTT.

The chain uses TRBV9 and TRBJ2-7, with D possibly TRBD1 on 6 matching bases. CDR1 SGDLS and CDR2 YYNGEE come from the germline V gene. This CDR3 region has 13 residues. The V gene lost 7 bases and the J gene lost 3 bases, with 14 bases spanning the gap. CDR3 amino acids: CASGDRDNYEQYF. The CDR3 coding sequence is TGTGCCAGCGGAGACCGGGACAACTACGAGCAGTACTTC.

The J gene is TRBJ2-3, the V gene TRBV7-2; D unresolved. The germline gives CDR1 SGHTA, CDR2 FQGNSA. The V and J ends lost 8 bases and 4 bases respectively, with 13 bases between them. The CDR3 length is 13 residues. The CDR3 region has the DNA TGTGCCAGCGGTAATACGGTCCCAGATACGCAGTATTTT. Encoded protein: CASGNTVPDTQYF.

CDR3 nucleotides: TGTGCCAGCAATCGGGAATCTGAGCAGACCCAGTACTTC. Translating it yields CASNRESEQTQYF. The chain recombines TRBV2 with TRBJ2-5; D possibly corresponds to TRBD2 (5 bases). In germline, CDR1 is SNHLY, CDR2 FYNNEI. The ends were cut back, 7 bases at V and 6 bases at J, with 15 bases in the middle. This CDR3 has 13 amino acids.

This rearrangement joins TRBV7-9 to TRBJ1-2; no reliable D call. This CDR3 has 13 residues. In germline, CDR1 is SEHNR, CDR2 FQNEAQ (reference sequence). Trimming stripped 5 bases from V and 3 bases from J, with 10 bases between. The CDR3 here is CASSPEGYYGYTF. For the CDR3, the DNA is TGTGCCAGCAGCCCAGAGGGTTACTATGGCTACACCTTC.

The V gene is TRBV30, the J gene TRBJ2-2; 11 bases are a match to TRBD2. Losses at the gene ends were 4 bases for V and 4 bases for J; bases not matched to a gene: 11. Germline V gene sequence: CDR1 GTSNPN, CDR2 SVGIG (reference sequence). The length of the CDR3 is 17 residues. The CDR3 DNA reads TGTGCCTGGAAACTAGCGGGGGCCCCGAGGGGCACCGGGGAGCTGTTTTTT. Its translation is CAWKLAGAPRGTGELFF.

The CDR3 loop is CAISTGGSSYNSPLHF. The CDR3, as DNA: TGTGCCATCAGTACAGGTGGTAGCTCCTATAATTCACCCCTCCACTTT. This chain uses TRBV10-3 with TRBJ1-6, with D possibly being TRBD1 (5 bases). Per germline, CDR1 ENHRY and CDR2 SYGVKD. Trimming shortened V by 5 bases and J by 0 bases, and 11 bases separated the two germline ends. The CDR3 is made up of 16 amino acids.

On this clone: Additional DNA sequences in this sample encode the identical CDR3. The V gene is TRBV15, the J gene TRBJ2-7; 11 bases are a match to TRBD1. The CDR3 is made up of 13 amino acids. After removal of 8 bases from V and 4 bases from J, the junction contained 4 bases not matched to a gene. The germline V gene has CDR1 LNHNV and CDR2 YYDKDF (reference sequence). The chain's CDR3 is CATGRDRGYEQYF. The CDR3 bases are TGTGCCACCGGGCGGGACAGGGGGTACGAGCAGTACTTC.

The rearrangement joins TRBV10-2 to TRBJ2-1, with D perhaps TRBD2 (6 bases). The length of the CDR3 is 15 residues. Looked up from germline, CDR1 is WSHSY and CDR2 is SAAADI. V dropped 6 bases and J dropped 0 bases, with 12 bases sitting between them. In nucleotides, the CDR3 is TGCGCCAGCAGCGACGGGCGGGGCTCCTACAATGAGCAGTTCTTC. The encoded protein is CASSDGRGSYNEQFF.

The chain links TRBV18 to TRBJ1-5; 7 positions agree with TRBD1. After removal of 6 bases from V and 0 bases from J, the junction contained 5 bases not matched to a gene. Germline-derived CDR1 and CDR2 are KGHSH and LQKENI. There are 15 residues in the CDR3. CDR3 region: CASSSGTDSNQPQHF. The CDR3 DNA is TGTGCCAGCTCTTCGGGGACAGATAGCAATCAGCCCCAGCATTTT.

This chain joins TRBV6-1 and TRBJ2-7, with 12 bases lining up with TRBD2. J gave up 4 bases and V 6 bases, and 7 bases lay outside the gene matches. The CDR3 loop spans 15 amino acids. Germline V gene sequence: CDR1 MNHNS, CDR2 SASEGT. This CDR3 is CASSRLAGDLYEQYF. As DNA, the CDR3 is TGTGCCAGCAGCCGACTAGCGGGGGACTTATACGAGCAGTACTTC.

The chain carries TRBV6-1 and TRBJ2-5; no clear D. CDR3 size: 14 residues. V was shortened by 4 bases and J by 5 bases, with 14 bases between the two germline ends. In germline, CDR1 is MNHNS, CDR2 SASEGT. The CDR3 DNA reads TGTGCCAGCAGTGGGTTTGGAGCTATGGAGACCCAGTACTTC. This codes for CASSGFGAMETQYF.

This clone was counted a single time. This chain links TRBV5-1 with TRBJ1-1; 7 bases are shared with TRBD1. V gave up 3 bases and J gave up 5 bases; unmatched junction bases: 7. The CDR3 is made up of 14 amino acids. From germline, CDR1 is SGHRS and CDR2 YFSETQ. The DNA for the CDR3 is TGCGCCAGCAGCTCGAGACAGGGTGGTACTGAAGCTTTCTTT. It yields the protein CASSSRQGGTEAFF.

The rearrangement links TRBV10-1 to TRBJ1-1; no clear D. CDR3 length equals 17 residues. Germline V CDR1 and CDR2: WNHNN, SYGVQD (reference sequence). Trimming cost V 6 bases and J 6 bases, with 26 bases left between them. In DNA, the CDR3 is TGCGCCAGCAGGGATCCGATTGAGACTCCTCTTGCTCCTGAAGCTTTCTTT. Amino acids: CASRDPIETPLAPEAFF.

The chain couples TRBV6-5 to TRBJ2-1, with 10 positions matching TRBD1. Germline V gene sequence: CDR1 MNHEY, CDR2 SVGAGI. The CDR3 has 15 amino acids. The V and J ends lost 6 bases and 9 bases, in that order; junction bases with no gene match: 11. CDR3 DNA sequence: TGTGCCAGCAGACCCCCGGGACAGGGGTCAGGTGAGCAGTTCTTC. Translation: CASRPPGQGSGEQFF.

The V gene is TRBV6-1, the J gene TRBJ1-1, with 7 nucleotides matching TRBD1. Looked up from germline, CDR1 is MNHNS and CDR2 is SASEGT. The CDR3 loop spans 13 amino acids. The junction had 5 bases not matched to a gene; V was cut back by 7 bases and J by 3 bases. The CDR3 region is CASTNDRDTEAFF. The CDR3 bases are TGTGCCAGCACTAATGACAGGGACACTGAAGCTTTCTTT.

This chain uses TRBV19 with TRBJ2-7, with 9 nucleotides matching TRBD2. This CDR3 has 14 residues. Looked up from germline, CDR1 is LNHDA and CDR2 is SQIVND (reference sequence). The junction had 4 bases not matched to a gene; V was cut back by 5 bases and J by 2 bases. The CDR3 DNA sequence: TGTGCCAGTAGTGCGGGACTAGCCGCCTACGAGCAGTACTTC. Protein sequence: CASSAGLAAYEQYF.

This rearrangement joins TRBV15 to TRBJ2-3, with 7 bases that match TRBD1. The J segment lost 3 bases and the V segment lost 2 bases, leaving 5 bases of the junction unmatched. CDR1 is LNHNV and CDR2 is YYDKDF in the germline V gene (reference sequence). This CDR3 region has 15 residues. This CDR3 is CATSRTGAGTDTQYF. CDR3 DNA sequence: TGTGCCACCAGCAGAACAGGGGCTGGTACAGATACGCAGTATTTT.

CDR3 protein: CASSPGQVPTNEKLFF. The CDR3 coding sequence is TGTGCCAGCAGTCCCGGACAGGTACCAACTAATGAAAAACTGTTTTTT. V and J are TRBV6-6 and TRBJ1-4; 7 bases are a match to TRBD1. Germline loops: CDR1 MNHNY, CDR2 SVGAGI (reference sequence). Unmatched junction bases numbered 6, after V lost 5 bases and J lost 0 bases. This CDR3 has 16 residues.

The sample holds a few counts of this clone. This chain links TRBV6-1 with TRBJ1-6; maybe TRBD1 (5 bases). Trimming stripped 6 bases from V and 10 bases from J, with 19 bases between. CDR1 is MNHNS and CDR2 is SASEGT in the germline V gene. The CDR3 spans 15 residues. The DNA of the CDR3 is TGTGCCAGCAGGGGGGGGGACCGGATCAGCTCACCCCTCCACTTT. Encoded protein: CASRGGDRISSPLHF.

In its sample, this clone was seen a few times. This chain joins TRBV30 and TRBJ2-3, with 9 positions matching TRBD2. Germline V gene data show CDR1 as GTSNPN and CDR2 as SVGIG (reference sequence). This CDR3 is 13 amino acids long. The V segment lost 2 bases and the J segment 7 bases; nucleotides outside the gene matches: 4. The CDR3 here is CAWSSGGKHTQYF. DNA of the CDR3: TGTGCCTGGAGTAGCGGGGGGAAGCATACGCAGTATTTT. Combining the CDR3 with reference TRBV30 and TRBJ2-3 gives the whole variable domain SQTIHQWPATLVQPVGSPLSLECTVEGTSNPNLYWYRQAAGRGLQLLFYSVGIGQISSEVPQNLSASRPQDRQFILSSKKLLLSDSGFYLCAWSSGGKHTQYFGPGTRLTVL.

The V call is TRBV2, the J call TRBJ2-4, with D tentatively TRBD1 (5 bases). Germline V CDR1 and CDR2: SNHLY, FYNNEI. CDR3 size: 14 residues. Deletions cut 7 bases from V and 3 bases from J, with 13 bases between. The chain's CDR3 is CASKKGVGKNIQYF. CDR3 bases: TGTGCCAGCAAGAAAGGGGTTGGCAAAAACATTCAGTACTTC.

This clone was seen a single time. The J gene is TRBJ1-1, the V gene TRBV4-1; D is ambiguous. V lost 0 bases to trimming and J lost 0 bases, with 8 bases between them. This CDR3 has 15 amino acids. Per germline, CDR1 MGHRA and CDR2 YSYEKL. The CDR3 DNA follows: TGCGCCAGCAGCCAAGAAAGCCGGGTGAACACTGAAGCTTTCTTT. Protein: CASSQESRVNTEAFF.

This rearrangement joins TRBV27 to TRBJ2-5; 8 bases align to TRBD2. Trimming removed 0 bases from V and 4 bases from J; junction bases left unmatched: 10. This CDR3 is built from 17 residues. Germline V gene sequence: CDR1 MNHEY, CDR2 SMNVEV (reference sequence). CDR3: CASSLSPRTSSRETQYF. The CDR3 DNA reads TGTGCCAGCAGTTTATCACCCCGGACTAGCTCGAGAGAGACCCAGTACTTC.

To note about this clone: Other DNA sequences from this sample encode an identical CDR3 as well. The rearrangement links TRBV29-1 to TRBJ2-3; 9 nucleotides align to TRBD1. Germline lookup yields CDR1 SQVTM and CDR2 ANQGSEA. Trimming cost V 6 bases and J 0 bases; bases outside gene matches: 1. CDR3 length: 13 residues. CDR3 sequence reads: CSVGTGSTDTQYF. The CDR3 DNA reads TGCAGCGTAGGGACAGGGAGCACAGATACGCAGTATTTT.

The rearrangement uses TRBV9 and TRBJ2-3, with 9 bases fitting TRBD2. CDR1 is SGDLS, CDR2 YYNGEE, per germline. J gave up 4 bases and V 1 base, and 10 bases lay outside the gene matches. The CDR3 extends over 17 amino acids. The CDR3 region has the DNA TGTGCCAGCAGCGTAAGCGCAGCGGGGGGTGGGGCAGATACGCAGTATTTT. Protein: CASSVSAAGGGADTQYF.

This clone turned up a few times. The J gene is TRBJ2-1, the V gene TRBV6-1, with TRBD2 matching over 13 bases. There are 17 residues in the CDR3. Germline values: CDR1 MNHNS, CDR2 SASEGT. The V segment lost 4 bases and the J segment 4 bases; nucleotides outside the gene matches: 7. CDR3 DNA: TGTGCCAGCAGTGCTTTCGGACTAGCGGGGGCATACAATGAGCAGTTCTTC. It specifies CASSAFGLAGAYNEQFF.

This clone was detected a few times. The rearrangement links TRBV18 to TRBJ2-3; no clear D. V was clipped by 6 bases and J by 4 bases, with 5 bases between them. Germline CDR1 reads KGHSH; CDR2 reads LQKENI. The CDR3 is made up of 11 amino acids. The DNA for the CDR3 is TGTGCCAGCTCCTATTCAGATACGCAGTATTTT. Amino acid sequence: CASSYSDTQYF. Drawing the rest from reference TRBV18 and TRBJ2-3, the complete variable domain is NAGVMQNPRHLVRRRGQEARLRCSPMKGHSHVYWYRQLPEEGLKFMVYLQKENIIDESGMPKERFSAEFPKEGPSILRIQQVVRGDSAAYFCASSYSDTQYFGPGTRLTVL.